The present entry profiles one TCR beta chain with its context. Here immunoSEQ multiplex PCR was the method, and the copy in TCRdb shows in-frame clones only, minus some. The sample lists 75,000 to 100,000 clones; about 95% were seen once. The sample comes from a study of technical replicates of blood from a handful of donors. The CDR3 covers 16 residues. Per germline, CDR1 MNHNS and CDR2 SASEGT. Trimming cost V 1 base and J 5 bases; bases outside gene matches: 9. The source is a human donor in good health. What was sequenced was T cells isolated from PBMCs. The rearrangement uses TRBV6-1 and TRBJ2-3, with 7 bases that match TRBD2. The CDR3 is CASSEGAGPGGDTQYF. The CDR3 DNA sequence: TGTGCCAGCAGTGAAGGTGCGGGTCCGGGGGGAGATACGCAGTATTTT.